The entry that follows covers one T cell receptor (beta chain) sequence. Its antigen is not known. This entry belongs to a study of T cell responses to AZD1222 COVID-19 vaccine. The CDR3 has 14 amino acids. V was cut by 5 bases and J by 0 bases, with 11 bases left in between. Germline CDR1 is MNHEY and CDR2 is SVGAGI. Study findings and constraints: Spike-wide coverage was observed for vaccine-associated CD4 TCRs, with dominant responses at 160-218 and 743-854. Every sample of the repertoires postdated the peak T cell response.

Sequencing was performed with immunoSEQ multiplex PCR; in TCRdb, only in-frame clones are kept and a portion is missing. Seen here are about 110,000 clones, 70% to 90% observed once, and the top ten hold 2% to 3%. The chain couples TRBV6-5 to TRBJ2-7; no firm D call. The material sequenced was peripheral blood, taken 28 days after the second AZD1222 dose. The origin of this receptor is an adult who received the AZD1222 COVID-19 vaccine. The CDR3 loop reads CASSIGALSYEQYF. In nucleotides, the CDR3 is TGTGCCAGCAGTATTGGAGCGCTCTCCTACGAGCAGTACTTC.